A single T cell receptor (beta chain) is shown here with its context. This sample is part of a study of shared clonotypes between healthy human individuals. Across the whole study: CD4 naive and CD4 memory each took three plates per donor, while CD8 naive took two and CD8 memory one.

Assay used: immunoSEQ multiplex PCR; TCRdb lists only in-frame clones, some missing. The table lists more than 1,200,000 clones, approximately 98.5% of them singletons. CDR3 length: 13 amino acids. Trimming cost V 6 bases and J 0 bases, with 9 bases left between them. The germline CDR1 and CDR2 sequences are SGDLS and YYNGEE. This receptor was taken from a man aged 25 to 45 in good health. The sample was naive CD4+ T cells sorted from blood. Subset noted: CD45RA+ positively selected. V and J are TRBV9 and TRBJ1-1; tentatively, D is TRBD1 (5 bases). CDR3 nucleotides: TGTGCCAGCAACCGACAGCTGAACACTGAAGCTTTCTTT. Translation gives CASNRQLNTEAFF.